This is a list of T cell receptor beta chains from one sample in a study of OX40 agonist ivuxolimab in advanced cancers. The method was immunoSEQ multiplex PCR; TCRdb's version includes in-frame clones alone and lacks a portion of them. The sample consists of 66,000 or so clones, 82% of them appearing once. Here the sequenced sample was CD4+ or CD8+ T cells sorted from blood, taken in a trial of the OX40 agonist ivuxolimab. The receptors were sampled from an adult with an advanced solid tumor such as melanoma, head and neck, liver or kidney cancer. The conserved cysteine and the conserved F or W are not part of the CDR3 here.

V: TRBV21-1
CDR3: ASPPTSGRISVAYEQY

V: TRBV5-4
CDR3: ASSLDAGNTIY

V: TRBV5-1
CDR3: ASSYTSGTFYEQY

V: TRBV4-1
CDR3: ASSPGAGGTETQY

V: TRBV7-9
CDR3: ASTDTDFSYNEQF

V: TRBV28
CDR3: ASSPNLRGRQPQH

V: TRBV9
CDR3: ASSGDLGPGIQY

V: TRBV10-3
CDR3: AISEEVGYEQY

V: TRBV5-1
CDR3: ASSLVGIRDDYGYT

V: TRBV11-2
CDR3: ASSLSGLGHYEQY

V: TRBV4-1
CDR3: ASSHLEGGRADEQF

V: TRBV28
CDR3: ASSSRPQDTIY

V: TRBV28
CDR3: ATSSSGGTYEQY

V: TRBV10-3
CDR3: AIRPGQTYEQY

V: TRBV2
CDR3: ASSSGTGNEQF

V: TRBV27
CDR3: ASTKGDPSSYNEQF

V: TRBV4-3
CDR3: ASSQDASTNQPQH

V: TRBV5-1
CDR3: ASSPFVDSPLH

V: TRBV5-1
CDR3: ASSSRDRGTYEQY

V: TRBV25-1
CDR3: ASSESYWGAEAF

V: TRBV5-1
CDR3: ASSEWTSGSTDTQY

V: TRBV15
CDR3: ATSRGTSGRAYEQY

V: TRBV6-7
CDR3: ASGRGHEAF

V: TRBV5-1
CDR3: ASSLSNTEAF

V: TRBV6-4
CDR3: ASSLLITDTQY

V: TRBV5-6
CDR3: ASSRDLPGQGSFTGELF

V: TRBV10-1
CDR3: ASSESYDGELF

V: TRBV10-3
CDR3: AISEDQGNGYT

V: TRBV7-9
CDR3: ASSLALTGINEQF

V: TRBV5-4
CDR3: ASSRGGAYGYT

V: TRBV6-1
CDR3: ASSPLFGGNTEAF

V: TRBV7-8
CDR3: ASSLTGPPYEQY

V: TRBV10-3
CDR3: AISESGQANTEAF

V: TRBV9
CDR3: ASSVAFQGALYEQY

V: TRBV29-1
CDR3: SVEGGGYTEAF

V: TRBV28
CDR3: ASSLQLQETQY

V: TRBV28
CDR3: ASSTGGTNYGYT

V: TRBV5-1
CDR3: ASSLGLDNEQF

V: TRBV5-1
CDR3: ASSPRTASTDTQY

V: TRBV30
CDR3: AWSDQTTQPQH

V: TRBV11-3
CDR3: ASSSSRGLAGGPTGELF

V: TRBV2
CDR3: ASTADGYQETQY

V: TRBV12-2
CDR3: ASRRGSNTEAF

V: TRBV6-1
CDR3: ASSEADRLTQR

V: TRBV19
CDR3: ASRGSQIYQPQH

V: TRBV10-3
CDR3: AISESVGGTSGSTDTQY

V: TRBV2
CDR3: ASSETGVGDTEAF

V: TRBV9
CDR3: ASSAGLAGGITDTQY

V: TRBV18
CDR3: ASSPSDLREGGYT

V: TRBV7-9
CDR3: ASSLEAGELF